This entry describes one T cell receptor (beta chain). One end of the junction is discordant with germline, which a read error may explain. Method: immunoSEQ multiplex PCR; TCRdb's copy keeps in-frame clones and lacks some. The sample records approximately 160,000 clones, around 83% being singletons. Germline V gene data show CDR1 as LGHDT and CDR2 as YNNKEL (reference sequence). This CDR3 is 14 amino acids long. The sample is drawn from a study of blood T cell repertoires in COVID-19. Whole-study context: Spain, Italy and the United States supplied samples that represented acute and convalescent COVID-19. T cells, B-cell-depleted T cells, or PBMCs supplied cDNA or gDNA.

This chain links TRBV3-1 (or the pseudogene TRBV3-2) with TRBJ1-2, with 9 bases fitting TRBD1. Sequencing was performed on PBMCs or T cells enriched from blood (not recorded which). The receptor was derived from a woman aged 50 to 60 in a cohort exposed to, infected with or recovered from COVID-19 (not recorded which). The CDR3 here is CASSKGSQGARLHF. In DNA form, the CDR3 reads TGTGCCAGCAGCAAAGGGTCACAGGGGGCTCGTCTGCACTTC.